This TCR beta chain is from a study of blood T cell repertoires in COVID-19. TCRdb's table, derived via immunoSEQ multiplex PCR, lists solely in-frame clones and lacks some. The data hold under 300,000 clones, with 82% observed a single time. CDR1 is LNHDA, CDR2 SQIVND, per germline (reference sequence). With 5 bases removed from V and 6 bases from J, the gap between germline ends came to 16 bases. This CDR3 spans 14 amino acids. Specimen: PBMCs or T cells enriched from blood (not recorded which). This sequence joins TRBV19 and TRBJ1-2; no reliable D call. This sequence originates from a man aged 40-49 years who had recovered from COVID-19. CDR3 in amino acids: CASSVTTNIHGYTF. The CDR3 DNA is TGTGCCAGTAGTGTGACTACAAATATTCATGGCTACACCTTC.